This T cell receptor (beta chain) was sequenced in a study of blood T cell repertoires in COVID-19 (dated by TCRdb to about 2020). A note on the overall study: Samples covering the acute and convalescent phases of COVID-19 were provided by collaborators in the United States, Italy and Spain. The material from the prospective study consisted of cDNA or gDNA derived from T cells, B-cell-depleted T cells, or PBMCs. The repertoires were made available in a free public database intended to serve as a resource for research on the immune response to SARS-CoV-2. The samples were drawn from two sources: the first 160 participants of the ongoing ImmuneRACE study, and 1,254 subjects contributed by 6 global collaborators. Deeply sampled blood TCRbeta repertoires from subjects exposed to, actively infected with, or recovered from COVID-19 were included in the dataset. Where available, HLA class I and class II types were taken from metadata supplied by the sample provider and were not determined by assay-based typing. A de-identified subject ID, COVID-19 status, age in years and sex were almost always included in the sample metadata. The investigation overall reported the following: The amount of clinical and demographic metadata varied by source and participant and was provided uncurated.

Each collaborating institution followed its own protocols to collect whole blood in K2EDTA tubes. For TCRbeta analysis, collaborator samples were shipped as frozen whole blood, as isolated PBMCs, or as DNA extracted from either sample type. Concerning this clone itself: It has no known antigen specificity. The input lacks base qualities; no much larger clone sits a single base away.

The immunoSEQ Assay, a bias-controlled multiplex PCR, was used to amplify TCRbeta CDR3 regions from genomic DNA. Regarding the original processing steps: The number of nucleated cells in each sample was estimated by amplification of reference gene primers within the assay. Sequence reads were collapsed and filtered to measure the absolute abundance of every unique TCRbeta CDR3 rearrangement. Productive Simpson clonality was computed per sample as the square root of Simpson's diversity index over productive rearrangements. What TCRdb holds here is the immuneACCESS table cut down to in-frame rearrangements. Part of the clones is not present; checked against another copy, under half of the missing clones reflect an unresolved V gene, and the others are unexplained. V, J and clone size are taken as reported in that table, and D and trimming were inferred from the DNA itself. The sample has some 95,000 clones on record, about four fifths of them singletons. The ten largest clones add up to 24% of the sample.

The CDR3 spans 14 residues, from the cysteine through the phenylalanine. Only the CDR3 DNA stays, 42 bases, in frame from base 1. V lost 5 bases and J lost 0 bases; the stretch between them is 11 bases long. CDR1 is given as SGHTA and CDR2 as FQGNSA, both from the germline V gene. The sequenced sample was peripheral blood. The rearrangement joined TRBV7-2 to TRBJ2-7; possibly the D gene is TRBD1, per 6 matching bases. The receptor was derived from a man between 65 and 85 years old with acute or convalescent COVID-19. The base sequence is TGTGCCAGCAGCGCCCAGGGGAACTCCTACGAGCAGTACTTC. This sequence encodes CASSAQGNSYEQYF.